Below are 4 T cell receptor beta chains sequenced from a single sample in a study of regulatory T cells in long-lasting Graves disease (dated by TCRdb to the early 2020s). Receptor libraries were prepared by multiplex PCR. Sequencing relied on an Illumina HiSeq 4000. To build TCR beta libraries, CDR3 regions were amplified by Arm-PCR using iRepertoire HTBI primers. The public reads were run again by TCRdb, first through fastp at Q25 and then through MiXCR, and only productive beta chains were kept. Entries are consolidated by CDR3 protein sequence, retaining the most common genes and DNA. This sample comprises 400,000 to 500,000 distinct CDR3 sequences, less than 25% of them detected only once. Of the sample, around 13% falls within the top ten clones. The sample's time point label, decoded: persistent/refractory GD, antithyroid drugs over 5 years with positive TRAb. RNA was extracted from PBMCs in TRIzol for both TCR sequencing and RNA sequencing.

Sequences were derived from peripheral blood mononuclear cells (PBMCs), sampled when the disease was refractory, from a patient treated with antithyroid drugs. Source of these receptors: a female donor with Graves disease.

Only a few counts were recorded for this clonotype. The J gene is TRBJ2-1, the V gene TRBV7-2; TRBD2 aligns across 7 bases. V lost 1 base, J lost 4 bases, and 4 bases stayed unmatched. Per the germline V gene, CDR1 is SGHTA and CDR2 is FQGNSA. This CDR3 is 15 amino acids long. CDR3 sequence: CASSLVAGEYNEQFF. In nucleotides, the CDR3 is TGTGCCAGCAGCTTAGTAGCGGGTGAATACAATGAGCAGTTCTTC. The variable domain in full, completed from reference TRBV7-2 and TRBJ2-1, reads GAGVSQSPSNKVTEKGKDVELRCDPISGHTALYWYRQSLGQGLEFLIYFQGNSAPDKSGLPSDRFSAERTGGSVSTLTIQRTQQEDSAVYLCASSLVAGEYNEQFFGPGTRLTVL.

The genes are TRBV19 and TRBJ2-5, with 11 bases fitting TRBD1. This CDR3 comprises 15 residues. Unmatched junction bases numbered 7, after V lost 5 bases and J lost 5 bases. The V gene's germline CDR1 is LNHDA and CDR2 SQIVND (reference sequence). The DNA of the CDR3 is TGTGCCAGTAGTCGTCGGACAGGGGGCGAGGAGACCCAGTACTTC. It yields the protein CASSRRTGGEETQYF.

As regards this clonotype: This may stem from a read error, because a much larger clone lies one nucleotide away. J is TRBJ2-7 and V is TRBV11-2; 7 bases are shared with TRBD2. V shed 4 bases, J shed 5 bases, and the junction held 8 bases outside the gene matches. The CDR3 extends over 14 amino acids. Germline loops: CDR1 SGHAT, CDR2 FQNNGV. CDR3 nucleotides: TGTGCCAGCAGCTCGCTCGGGGGGTTCCACGAGCAGTACTTC. Translating gives CASSSLGGFHEQYF.

This clonotype has just a few counts. The V and J genes are TRBV6-2 or TRBV6-3 and TRBJ2-7; TRBD1 matches 7 bases. The germline CDR1 and CDR2 sequences are MNHEY and SVGEGT. The CDR3 totals 17 residues. Trimming took 8 bases from V and 0 from J; bases not matched to a gene: 16. CDR3 protein: CASVLPATGVGSYEQYF. CDR3 in DNA: TGTGCCAGCGTTCTCCCCGCAACAGGGGTAGGCTCCTACGAGCAGTACTTC.